The rows below give T cell receptor beta chains drawn from one sample of a study of blood T cell repertoires in COVID-19. TCRdb keeps only in-frame clones here, not all; method: immunoSEQ multiplex PCR. Of a few hundred thousand clones in the sample, more than 75% were seen once. Sequencing was performed on peripheral blood. The receptors shown here come from an elderly man with acute or convalescent COVID-19. The CDR3 runs from the conserved cysteine through the conserved F or W. The D gene is left open where the match is weak. Clone size is not always given. Where it is, it says once, few, many or a class for expanded clones.

abundance: NA
j_gene: TRBJ2-2
d_gene: NA
v_gene: TRBV7-8
CDR3nt: TGTGCCAGCAGCGGGGGGGCGGGGACCGGGGAGCTGTTTTTT
CDR3aa: CASSGGAGTGELFF

abundance: NA
j_gene: TRBJ1-1
d_gene: TRBD1
v_gene: TRBV6-6
CDR3nt: TGTGCCAGCAACCGTCCCGGGACAGGGAACACTGAAGCTTTCTTT
CDR3aa: CASNRPGTGNTEAFF

abundance: NA
j_gene: TRBJ1-4
d_gene: TRBD1
v_gene: TRBV7-2
CDR3nt: TGTGCCAGCAGCTCTCTCCCGGGACAGCCCGGTGGAAAACTGTTTTTT
CDR3aa: CASSSLPGQPGGKLFF

abundance: NA
j_gene: TRBJ2-7
d_gene: TRBD2
v_gene: TRBV14
CDR3nt: TGTGCCAGCAGCCAAGAACTAGCGGGTAGGGTGCTGTACTTC
CDR3aa: CASSQELAGRVLYF

abundance: NA
j_gene: TRBJ1-2
d_gene: TRBD1
v_gene: TRBV10-3
CDR3nt: TGTGCCATCAGCCCCCGGGACAGGGTGTCGAATGGCTACACCTTC
CDR3aa: CAISPRDRVSNGYTF

abundance: NA
j_gene: TRBJ2-5
d_gene: NA
v_gene: TRBV4-3
CDR3nt: TGCGCCAGCAGCCAAGATTTCCGAGCGGAGACCCAGTACTTC
CDR3aa: CASSQDFRAETQYF

abundance: NA
j_gene: TRBJ1-4
d_gene: NA
v_gene: TRBV5-1
CDR3nt: TGCGCCAGCAGCCCTGGGACTCTCCTTGGTAATGAAAAACTGTTTTTT
CDR3aa: CASSPGTLLGNEKLFF

abundance: NA
j_gene: TRBJ2-7
d_gene: TRBD2
v_gene: TRBV27
CDR3nt: TGTGCCAGCAGTTCCGTAGCGGGAGGGCTCTACGAGCAGTACTTC
CDR3aa: CASSSVAGGLYEQYF

abundance: NA
j_gene: TRBJ1-2
d_gene: TRBD1
v_gene: TRBV9
CDR3nt: TGTGCCAGCAGCCCCGGACAGGGGACGGGCTATGGCTACACCTTC
CDR3aa: CASSPGQGTGYGYTF

abundance: NA
j_gene: TRBJ1-5
d_gene: TRBD1
v_gene: TRBV19
CDR3nt: TGTGCCAGTACCACGACAGGGAGGAGCAATCAGCCCCAGCATTTT
CDR3aa: CASTTTGRSNQPQHF

abundance: NA
j_gene: TRBJ1-5
d_gene: TRBD1
v_gene: TRBV28
CDR3nt: TGTGCCAGCAGAAAAAGGCCCCAGGGGGCCCAGCCCCAGCATTTT
CDR3aa: CASRKRPQGAQPQHF

abundance: NA
j_gene: TRBJ2-5
d_gene: TRBD1
v_gene: TRBV6-2/TRBV6-3
CDR3nt: TGTGCCAGCAGCCGGGACAGGGGGCGCGAGACCCAGTACTTC
CDR3aa: CASSRDRGRETQYF

abundance: NA
j_gene: TRBJ1-2
d_gene: TRBD1
v_gene: TRBV27
CDR3nt: TGTGCCAGCAGCGGACAGGGGGTAAACTATGGCTACACCTTC
CDR3aa: CASSGQGVNYGYTF

abundance: NA
j_gene: TRBJ2-1
d_gene: TRBD1
v_gene: TRBV5-1
CDR3nt: TGCGCCAGCAGCTTGACAGGGGTACTCTACAATGAGCAGTTCTTC
CDR3aa: CASSLTGVLYNEQFF

abundance: NA
j_gene: TRBJ1-5
d_gene: TRBD1
v_gene: TRBV28
CDR3nt: TGTGCCAGCAAATCGCAGGGGGAATCGCCCCAGCATTTT
CDR3aa: CASKSQGESPQHF

abundance: NA
j_gene: TRBJ1-1
d_gene: TRBD1
v_gene: TRBV29-1
CDR3nt: TGCAGCGCTGGGGATGCGGACAGGGACGATGAAGCTTTCTTT
CDR3aa: CSAGDADRDDEAFF

abundance: NA
j_gene: TRBJ2-2
d_gene: NA
v_gene: TRBV5-1
CDR3nt: TGCGCCAGCGGAATCCGGGACTCCGACACCGGGGAGCTGTTTTTT
CDR3aa: CASGIRDSDTGELFF

abundance: NA
j_gene: TRBJ2-3
d_gene: NA
v_gene: TRBV2
CDR3nt: TGTGCCAGCAGTGAATACGGACAGATTACCACAGATACGCAGTATTTT
CDR3aa: CASSEYGQITTDTQYF

abundance: NA
j_gene: TRBJ2-2
d_gene: NA
v_gene: TRBV7-6
CDR3nt: TGTGCCAGCAGCTTAATGGGGGAGGCCGGGGAGCTGTTTTTT
CDR3aa: CASSLMGEAGELFF

abundance: NA
j_gene: TRBJ1-1
d_gene: TRBD1
v_gene: TRBV15
CDR3nt: TGTGCCACCAGCAGAATTTTAACAGGGGAGCAAGCTTTCTTT
CDR3aa: CATSRILTGEQAFF

abundance: NA
j_gene: TRBJ1-5
d_gene: NA
v_gene: TRBV28
CDR3nt: TGTGCCAGCGCCCCTTCCCCGGGGAATCAGCCCCAGCATTTT
CDR3aa: CASAPSPGNQPQHF

abundance: once
j_gene: TRBJ1-2
d_gene: NA
v_gene: TRBV6-5
CDR3nt: TGTGCCAGCAGGCCTTCACGGACAGCTAACTATGGCTACACCTTC
CDR3aa: CASRPSRTANYGYTF

abundance: NA
j_gene: TRBJ2-2
d_gene: NA
v_gene: TRBV7-9
CDR3nt: TGTGCCAGCAGCTTAGTATTCGGGGGTCGAACCGGGGAGCTGTTTTTT
CDR3aa: CASSLVFGGRTGELFF

abundance: NA
j_gene: TRBJ1-2
d_gene: NA
v_gene: TRBV7-7
CDR3nt: TGTGCTAGCAGCTACAGTGTAAGGGGAGGCTACACCTTC
CDR3aa: CASSYSVRGGYTF

abundance: NA
j_gene: TRBJ2-7
d_gene: NA
v_gene: TRBV28
CDR3nt: TGTGCCAGCAGTTTCGGCGGAAGGAGCTCCTACGAGCAGTACTTC
CDR3aa: CASSFGGRSSYEQYF

abundance: few
j_gene: TRBJ2-7
d_gene: TRBD2
v_gene: TRBV19
CDR3nt: TGTGCCAGTAGGGCGGCTAGCGGCGCTCCCTACGAGCAGTACTTC
CDR3aa: CASRAASGAPYEQYF

abundance: NA
j_gene: TRBJ1-4
d_gene: TRBD1
v_gene: TRBV6-6
CDR3nt: TGTGCCATCACACAGGGGGCTGAGGAAAAACTGTTTTTT
CDR3aa: CAITQGAEEKLFF

abundance: NA
j_gene: TRBJ1-2
d_gene: TRBD1
v_gene: TRBV28
CDR3nt: TGTGCCGGAAACACAGGGGACACCTCCTTTAGTGGCTACACCTTC
CDR3aa: CAGNTGDTSFSGYTF

abundance: NA
j_gene: TRBJ1-1
d_gene: TRBD1
v_gene: TRBV5-1
CDR3nt: TGCGCCAGCACGCCAGGGGGCACGAACACTGAAGCTTTCTTT
CDR3aa: CASTPGGTNTEAFF

abundance: NA
j_gene: TRBJ2-5
d_gene: NA
v_gene: TRBV27
CDR3nt: TGTGCCAGCAGTCCAACAGGAAGCCAAGAGACCCAGTACTTC
CDR3aa: CASSPTGSQETQYF

abundance: NA
j_gene: TRBJ2-1
d_gene: TRBD2
v_gene: TRBV4-1
CDR3nt: TGCGCCAGCAGTCCAAGATCGATTCAGGGACTAGATCTTCCTGAGCAGTTCTTC
CDR3aa: CASSPRSIQGLDLPEQFF

abundance: once
j_gene: TRBJ2-1
d_gene: NA
v_gene: TRBV4-1
CDR3nt: TGCGCCAGCAGCCAAGATCTAACTAGGGCGTCGTGGAATGAGCAGTTCTTC
CDR3aa: CASSQDLTRASWNEQFF